This T cell receptor beta chain was sequenced during a study of identical twins. Deletions cut 6 bases from V and 4 bases from J, with 4 bases between. CDR3 length: 10 amino acids. Germline CDR1 is SQVTM and CDR2 is ANQGSEA. Carrying unique molecular identifiers, the cDNA also gained a universal primer site through template switching. From the 5' RACE reads, TCRdb called clonotypes with MiXCR, one entry per CDR3 protein. The repertoire holds 200,000 or so distinct CDR3 sequences, with approximately 16% as singletons. This clonotype was seen only a few times. These data were also reused for a study on T cells expressing NK-cell markers.

The V and J genes are TRBV29-1 and TRBJ2-1; D unclear. This receptor was taken from a young woman in good health. Material: CD8+ T cells sorted from blood. CDR3 nucleotide sequence: TGCAGCGTCTCGTACAATGAGCAGTTCTTC. Translated, it gives CSVSYNEQFF.